This T cell receptor (beta chain) was documented in a study of T cell responses to AZD1222 COVID-19 vaccine. General study findings and limits: It should be noted that donors were predominantly white British and more often female, and clonal diversity was possibly underestimated.

Assay used: immunoSEQ multiplex PCR; TCRdb lists only in-frame clones, some missing. This table has about 150,000 clones, about nine tenths appearing once. The CDR3 runs 15 residues. Trimming left V 2 bases short and J 3 bases short, with 12 bases between. Germline V lookup: CDR1 SGHVS, CDR2 FQNEAQ. As concerns this clone: The antigen is not known.

This rearrangement joins TRBV7-8 to TRBJ2-3; the D gene is possibly TRBD2 (6 bases). Sequencing was performed on peripheral blood, taken 28 days after the second AZD1222 dose. This sequence originates from an adult who received the AZD1222 COVID-19 vaccine. CDR3 amino acids: CASSLTGAWTDTQYF. The CDR3 nucleotides are TGTGCCAGCAGCTTAACGGGAGCTTGGACAGATACGCAGTATTTT.